This section outlines one TCR beta chain sequence together with its context. Generated by immunoSEQ multiplex PCR, the TCRdb table keeps only in-frame clones and is missing some. The sample yields tens of thousands of clones, 91% seen once. CDR3 length: 13 residues. Trimming removed 2 bases at V and 0 bases at J, with 4 bases between. Germline V gene sequence: CDR1 MNHNS, CDR2 SASEGT. The data belong to a study of blood T cell repertoires in COVID-19. V usage is TRBV6-1 and J usage is TRBJ1-2; no reliable D call. The sequence came from a man between 45 and 60 years old with acute or convalescent COVID-19. Material: peripheral blood. The CDR3 spells CASSERANYGYTF. The CDR3 DNA reads as TGTGCCAGCAGTGAACGAGCTAACTATGGCTACACCTTC.